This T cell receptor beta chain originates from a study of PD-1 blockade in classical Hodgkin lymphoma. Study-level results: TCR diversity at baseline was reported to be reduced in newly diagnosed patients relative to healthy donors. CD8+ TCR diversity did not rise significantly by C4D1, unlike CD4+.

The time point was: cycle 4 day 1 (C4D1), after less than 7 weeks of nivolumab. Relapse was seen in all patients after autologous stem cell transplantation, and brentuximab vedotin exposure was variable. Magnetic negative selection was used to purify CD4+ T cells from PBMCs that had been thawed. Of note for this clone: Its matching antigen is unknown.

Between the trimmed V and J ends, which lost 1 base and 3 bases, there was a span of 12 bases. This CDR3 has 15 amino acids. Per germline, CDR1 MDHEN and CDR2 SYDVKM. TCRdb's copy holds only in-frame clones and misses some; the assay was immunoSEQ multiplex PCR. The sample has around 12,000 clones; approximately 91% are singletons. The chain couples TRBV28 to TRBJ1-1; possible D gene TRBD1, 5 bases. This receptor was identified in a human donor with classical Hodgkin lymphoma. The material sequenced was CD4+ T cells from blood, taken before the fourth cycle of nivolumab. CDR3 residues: CASSLSGTLYTEAFF. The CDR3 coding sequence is TGTGCCAGCAGTTTATCCGGGACTTTGTACACTGAAGCTTTCTTT.